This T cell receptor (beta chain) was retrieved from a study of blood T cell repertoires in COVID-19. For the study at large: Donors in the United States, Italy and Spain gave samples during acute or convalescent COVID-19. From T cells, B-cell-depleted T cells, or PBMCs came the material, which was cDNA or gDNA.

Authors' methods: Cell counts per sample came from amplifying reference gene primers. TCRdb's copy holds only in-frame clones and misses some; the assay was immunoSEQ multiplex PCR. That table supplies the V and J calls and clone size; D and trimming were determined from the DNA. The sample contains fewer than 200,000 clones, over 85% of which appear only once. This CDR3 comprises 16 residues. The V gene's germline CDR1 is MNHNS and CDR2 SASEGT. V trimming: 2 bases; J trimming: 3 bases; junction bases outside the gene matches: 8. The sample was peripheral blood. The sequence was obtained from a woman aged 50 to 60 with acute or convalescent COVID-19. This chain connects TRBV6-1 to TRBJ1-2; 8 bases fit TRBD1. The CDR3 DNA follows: TGTGCCAGCAGTGAATGGACGGACAGGGCTCACTATGGCTACACCTTC. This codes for CASSEWTDRAHYGYTF.